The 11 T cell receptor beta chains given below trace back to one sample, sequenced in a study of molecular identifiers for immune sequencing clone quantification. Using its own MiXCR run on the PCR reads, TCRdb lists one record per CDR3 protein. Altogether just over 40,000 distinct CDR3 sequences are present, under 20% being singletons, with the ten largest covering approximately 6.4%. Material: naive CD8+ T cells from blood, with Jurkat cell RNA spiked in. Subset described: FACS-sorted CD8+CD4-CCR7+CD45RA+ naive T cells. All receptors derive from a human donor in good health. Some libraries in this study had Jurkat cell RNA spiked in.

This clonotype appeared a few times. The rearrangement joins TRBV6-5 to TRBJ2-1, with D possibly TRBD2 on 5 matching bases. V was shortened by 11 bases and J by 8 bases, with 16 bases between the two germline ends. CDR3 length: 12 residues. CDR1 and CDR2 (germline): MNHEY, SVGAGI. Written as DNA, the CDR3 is TGTGCCTCCACCGGGGTGCCGGATGAGCAGTTCTTC. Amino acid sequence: CASTGVPDEQFF.

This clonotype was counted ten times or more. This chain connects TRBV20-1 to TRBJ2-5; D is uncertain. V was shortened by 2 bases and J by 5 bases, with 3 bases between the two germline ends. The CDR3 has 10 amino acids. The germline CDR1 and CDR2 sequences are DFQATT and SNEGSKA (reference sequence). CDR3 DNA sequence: TGCAGTGCTAGAAGGGAGACCCAGTACTTC. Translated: CSARRETQYF.

CDR3 nucleotides: TGTGCCAGCAGTTTAAGGGGGGCCTGGGCCAACGTCCTGACTTTC. As protein: CASSLRGAWANVLTF. The chain recombines TRBV28 with TRBJ2-6; the D call may be TRBD1 or TRBD2 (6 bases each). The V gene lost 2 bases and the J gene lost 5 bases, with 10 bases spanning the gap. The CDR3 length is 15 residues. The germline CDR1 and CDR2 sequences are MDHEN and SYDVKM.

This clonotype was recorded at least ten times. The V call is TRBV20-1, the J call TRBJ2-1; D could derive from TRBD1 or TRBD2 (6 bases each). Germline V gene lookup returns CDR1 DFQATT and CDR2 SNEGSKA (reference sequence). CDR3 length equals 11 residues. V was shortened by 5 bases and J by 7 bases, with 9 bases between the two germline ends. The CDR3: CSARRGNEQFF. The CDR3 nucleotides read TGCAGTGCTCGGAGGGGGAATGAGCAGTTCTTC.

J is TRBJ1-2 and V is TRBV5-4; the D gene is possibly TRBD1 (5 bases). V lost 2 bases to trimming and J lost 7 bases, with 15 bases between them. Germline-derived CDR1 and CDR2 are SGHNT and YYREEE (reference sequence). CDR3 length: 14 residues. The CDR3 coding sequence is TGTGCCAGCAGCTTTTCAGGCCAGGGTGGTGGCTACACCTTC. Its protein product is CASSFSGQGGGYTF.

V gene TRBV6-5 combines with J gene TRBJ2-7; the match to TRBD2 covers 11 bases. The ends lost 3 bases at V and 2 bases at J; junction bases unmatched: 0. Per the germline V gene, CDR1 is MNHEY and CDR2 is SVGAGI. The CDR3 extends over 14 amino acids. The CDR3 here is CASSYSGRAYEQYF. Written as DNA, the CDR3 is TGTGCCAGCAGTTATAGCGGGAGGGCCTACGAGCAGTACTTC.

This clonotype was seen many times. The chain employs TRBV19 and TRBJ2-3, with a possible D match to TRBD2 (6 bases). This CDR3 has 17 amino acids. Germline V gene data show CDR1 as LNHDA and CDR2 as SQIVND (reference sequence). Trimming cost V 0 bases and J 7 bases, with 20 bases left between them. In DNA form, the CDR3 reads TGTGCCAGTAGTATAGATCGGGGGATGTCCGTGTTGAATACGCAGTATTTT. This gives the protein CASSIDRGMSVLNTQYF.

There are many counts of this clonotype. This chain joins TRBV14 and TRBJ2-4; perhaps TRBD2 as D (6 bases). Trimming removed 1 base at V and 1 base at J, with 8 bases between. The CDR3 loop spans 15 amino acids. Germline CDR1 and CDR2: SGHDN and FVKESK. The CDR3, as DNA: TGTGCCAGCAGCCAAGCGGGAGTTGCCAAAAACATTCAGTACTTC. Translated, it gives CASSQAGVAKNIQYF.

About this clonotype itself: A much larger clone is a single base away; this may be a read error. CDR3 sequence (DNA): TGTGCCACCCTTATCCGGGGTCCTTATGAGCAGTTCTTC. This codes for CATLIRGPYEQFF. The gene calls are TRBV27 and TRBJ2-1, with D possibly matching TRBD2 (5 bases). Germline V gene data show CDR1 as MNHEY and CDR2 as SMNVEV (reference sequence). V lost 10 bases and J lost 8, with 18 bases in between. The CDR3 totals 13 residues.

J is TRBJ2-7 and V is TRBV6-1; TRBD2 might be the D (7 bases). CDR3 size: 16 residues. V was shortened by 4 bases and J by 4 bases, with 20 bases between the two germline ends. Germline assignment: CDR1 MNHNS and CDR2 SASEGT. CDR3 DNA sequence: TGTGCCAGCAGTGGGAGTCCTGGGAGGGGGACGTACGAGCAGTACTTC. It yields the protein CASSGSPGRGTYEQYF.

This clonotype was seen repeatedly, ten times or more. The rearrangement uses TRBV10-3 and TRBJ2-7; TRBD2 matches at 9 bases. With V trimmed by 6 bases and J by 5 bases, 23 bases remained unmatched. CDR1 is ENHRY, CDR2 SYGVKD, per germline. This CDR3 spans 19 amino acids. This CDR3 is CAISLTSYSGRIKIDEQYF. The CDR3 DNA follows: TGTGCCATCAGCCTCACCTCCTATAGCGGGAGAATTAAGATTGACGAGCAGTACTTC.